This T cell receptor (beta chain) was captured by sequencing in a study of cytomegalovirus exposure and HLA in healthy donors. Notes on the study in general: Segments of the TCR beta V type were, in most cases, productive about 87% or about 30% of the time in an earlier analysis. Cytomegalovirus status was reportedly diagnosed by the classifier with high specificity and sensitivity. The dataset shows that most TCR sequences were rare, while some public TCRs occurred in many donors.

PCR amplification relied on 60 Vbeta primers (plus 13 Jbeta primers). Profiled with immunoSEQ multiplex PCR; TCRdb holds only in-frame clones, not every one. The sample records about 160,000 clones, around 88% being singletons. V lost 6 bases to trimming and J lost 2 bases; unmatched junction nucleotides: 0. Germline CDR1 and CDR2: MNHEY and SMNVEV (reference sequence). The CDR3 is 13 amino acids. A word on this clone: Its antigen is currently unknown.

There were likely unrecorded immune exposures, though donors were nominally healthy when sampled. The sequence derives from a woman aged 25 to 39 in good health and CMV-seronegative. V usage is TRBV27 and J usage is TRBJ2-1; TRBD2 matches at 8 bases. Specimen: PBMCs. The CDR3 DNA reads TGTGCCAGCAGGGGACTAGCCTACAATGAGCAGTTCTTC. Protein sequence: CASRGLAYNEQFF.